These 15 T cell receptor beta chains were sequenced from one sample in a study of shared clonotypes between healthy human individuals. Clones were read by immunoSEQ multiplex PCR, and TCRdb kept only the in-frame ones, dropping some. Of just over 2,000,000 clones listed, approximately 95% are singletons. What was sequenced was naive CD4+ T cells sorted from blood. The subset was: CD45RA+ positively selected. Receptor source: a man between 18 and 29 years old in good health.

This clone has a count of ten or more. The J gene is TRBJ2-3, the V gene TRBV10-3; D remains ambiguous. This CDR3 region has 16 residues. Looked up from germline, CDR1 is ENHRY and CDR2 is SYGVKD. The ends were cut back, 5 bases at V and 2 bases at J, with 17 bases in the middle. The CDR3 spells CAISPGSAHLTDTQYF. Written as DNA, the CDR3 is TGTGCCATCAGTCCGGGCTCGGCCCACCTCACAGATACGCAGTATTTT.

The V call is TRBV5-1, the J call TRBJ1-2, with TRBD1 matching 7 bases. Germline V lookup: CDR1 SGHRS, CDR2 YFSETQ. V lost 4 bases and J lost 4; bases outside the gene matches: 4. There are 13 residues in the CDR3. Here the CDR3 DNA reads TGCGCCAGCAGCCTATGGACAGGCTATGGCTACACCTTC. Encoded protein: CASSLWTGYGYTF.

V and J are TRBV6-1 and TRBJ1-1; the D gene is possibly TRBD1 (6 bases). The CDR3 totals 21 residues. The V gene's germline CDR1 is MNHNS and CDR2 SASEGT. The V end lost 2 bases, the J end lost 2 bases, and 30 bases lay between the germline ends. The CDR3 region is CASSEQRIRDTSWTGNTEAFF. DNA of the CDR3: TGTGCCAGCAGTGAACAACGAATCCGGGACACCTCCTGGACGGGTAACACTGAAGCTTTCTTT.

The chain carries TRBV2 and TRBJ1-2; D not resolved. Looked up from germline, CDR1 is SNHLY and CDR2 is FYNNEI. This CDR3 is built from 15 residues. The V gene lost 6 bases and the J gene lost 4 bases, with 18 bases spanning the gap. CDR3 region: CASSLTGFQTYGYTF. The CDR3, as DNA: TGTGCCAGCAGCCTCACGGGGTTCCAAACCTATGGCTACACCTTC.

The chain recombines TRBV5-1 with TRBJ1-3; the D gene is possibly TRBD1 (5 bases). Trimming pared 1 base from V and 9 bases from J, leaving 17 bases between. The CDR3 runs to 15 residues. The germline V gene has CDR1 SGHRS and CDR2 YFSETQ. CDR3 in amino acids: CASSLLPDLGGTIYF. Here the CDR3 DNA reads TGCGCCAGCAGCTTGTTACCGGACCTGGGGGGCACCATATATTTT.

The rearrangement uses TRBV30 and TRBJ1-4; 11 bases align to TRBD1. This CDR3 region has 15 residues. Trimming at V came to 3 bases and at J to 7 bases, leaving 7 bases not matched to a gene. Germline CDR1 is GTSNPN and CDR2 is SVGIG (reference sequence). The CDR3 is CAWSPRGTGGEKLFF. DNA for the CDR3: TGTGCCTGGAGCCCCCGTGGGACAGGGGGTGAAAAACTGTTTTTT.

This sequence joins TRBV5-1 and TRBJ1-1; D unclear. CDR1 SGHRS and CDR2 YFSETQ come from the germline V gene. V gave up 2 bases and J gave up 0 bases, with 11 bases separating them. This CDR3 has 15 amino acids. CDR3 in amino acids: CASSFGRGLNTEAFF. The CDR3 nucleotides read TGCGCCAGCAGCTTCGGTCGCGGATTGAACACTGAAGCTTTCTTT.

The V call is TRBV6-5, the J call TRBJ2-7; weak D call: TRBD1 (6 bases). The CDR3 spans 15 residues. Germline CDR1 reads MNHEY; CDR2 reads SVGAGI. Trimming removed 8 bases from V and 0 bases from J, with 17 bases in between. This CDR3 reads CASWGQGRSSYEQYF. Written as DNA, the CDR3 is TGTGCCAGCTGGGGTCAGGGGCGATCCTCCTACGAGCAGTACTTC.

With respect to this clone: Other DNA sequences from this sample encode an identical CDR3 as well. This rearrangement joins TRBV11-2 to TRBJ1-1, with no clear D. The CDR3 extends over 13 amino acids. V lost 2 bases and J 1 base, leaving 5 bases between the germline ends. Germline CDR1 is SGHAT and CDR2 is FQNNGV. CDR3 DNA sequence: TGTGCCAGCAGCTTACGTCCGAACACTGAAGCTTTCTTT. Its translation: CASSLRPNTEAFF.

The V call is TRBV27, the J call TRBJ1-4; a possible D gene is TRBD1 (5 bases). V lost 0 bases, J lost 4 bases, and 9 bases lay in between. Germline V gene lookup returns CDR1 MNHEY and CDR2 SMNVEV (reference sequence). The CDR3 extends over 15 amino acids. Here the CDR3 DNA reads TGTGCCAGCAGTTTATCTGGCAGGGATAATGAAAAACTGTTTTTT. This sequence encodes CASSLSGRDNEKLFF.

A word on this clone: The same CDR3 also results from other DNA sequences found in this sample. CDR3 sequence (DNA): TGTGCCAGCAGTTTAGCGGGAGGTAATCAGCCCCAGCATTTT. It is translated as CASSLAGGNQPQHF. The V and J genes are TRBV28 and TRBJ1-5; D is unresolved. V was clipped by 2 bases and J by 4 bases, with 9 bases between them. The germline V gene has CDR1 MDHEN and CDR2 SYDVKM. This CDR3 contains 14 residues.

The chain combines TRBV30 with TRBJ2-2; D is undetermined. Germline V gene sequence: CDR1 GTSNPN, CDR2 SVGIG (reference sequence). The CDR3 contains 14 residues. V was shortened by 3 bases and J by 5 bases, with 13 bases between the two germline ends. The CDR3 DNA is TGTGCCTGGAGCCCCCTTGGGTTGACCGGGGAGCTGTTTTTT. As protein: CAWSPLGLTGELFF.

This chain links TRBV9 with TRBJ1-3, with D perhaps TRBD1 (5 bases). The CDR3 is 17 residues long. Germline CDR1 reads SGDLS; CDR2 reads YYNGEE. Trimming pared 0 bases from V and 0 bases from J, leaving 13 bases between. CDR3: CASSVVPAGISGNTIYF. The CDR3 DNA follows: TGTGCCAGCAGCGTAGTTCCCGCAGGGATCTCTGGAAACACCATATATTTT.

The chain's CDR3 is CASSPGGAGGNEQFF. For the CDR3, the DNA is TGCGCCAGCAGCCCCGGTGGAGCGGGAGGTAATGAGCAGTTCTTC. V gene TRBV10-1 combines with J gene TRBJ2-1; 9 nucleotides agree with TRBD2. This CDR3 is 15 amino acids long. Trimming removed 6 bases from V and 7 bases from J; junction bases left unmatched: 10. Germline assignment: CDR1 WNHNN and CDR2 SYGVQD (reference sequence).

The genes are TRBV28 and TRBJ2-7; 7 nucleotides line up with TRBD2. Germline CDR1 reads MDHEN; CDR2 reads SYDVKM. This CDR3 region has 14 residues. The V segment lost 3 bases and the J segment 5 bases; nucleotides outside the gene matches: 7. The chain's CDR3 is CASSFGGIYDEQYF. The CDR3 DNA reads TGTGCCAGCAGTTTCGGGGGGATCTACGACGAGCAGTACTTC. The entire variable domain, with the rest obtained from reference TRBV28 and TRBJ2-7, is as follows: DVKVTQSSRYLVKRTGEKVFLECVQDMDHENMFWYRQDPGLGLRLIYFSYDVKMKEKGDIPEGYSVSREKKERFSLILESASTNQTSMYLCASSFGGIYDEQYFGPGTRLTVT.